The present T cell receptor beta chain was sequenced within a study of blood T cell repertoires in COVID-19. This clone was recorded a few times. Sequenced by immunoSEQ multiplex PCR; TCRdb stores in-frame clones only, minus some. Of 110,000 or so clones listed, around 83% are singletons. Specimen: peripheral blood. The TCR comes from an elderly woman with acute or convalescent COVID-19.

The CDR3 DNA reads TGTGCCACCTTGTTAGCGGGGCTCCAAGAGACCCAGTACTTC. Translating gives CATLLAGLQETQYF. The chain carries TRBV28 and TRBJ2-5, with 8 bases identical to TRBD2. The CDR3 length is 14 residues. Per the germline V gene, CDR1 is MDHEN and CDR2 is SYDVKM. Trimming cost V 10 bases and J 1 base; bases outside gene matches: 8.